This T cell receptor (beta chain) was found in a study of T-cell reconstitution after alpha-beta-depleted transplantation in children. Germline CDR1 SGHVS, CDR2 FNYEAQ. The CDR3 is 13 amino acids. Between the trimmed V and J ends, which lost 3 bases and 7 bases, there was a span of 12 bases. A TCRbeta library incorporating unique molecular identifiers was prepared. In TCRdb, the PCR reads were re-called with MiXCR into one record per CDR3 protein. The data hold a few hundred thousand distinct CDR3 sequences, with approximately 9.7% observed a single time. The specimen was PBMCs from the stem cell graft donor, collected from the stem cell graft. The receptor was isolated from a human donor who donated a stem cell graft to a child with SCID. V and J are TRBV7-6 and TRBJ1-1; tentatively, D is TRBD1 (5 bases). CDR3 nucleotide sequence: TGTGCCAGCAGCTTCGGACCAGGGATTGAAGCTTTCTTT. Translating it yields CASSFGPGIEAFF.